These T cell receptor beta chains were read from a single sample in a study of siplizumab effects on memory and regulatory T cells. Measured with immunoSEQ multiplex PCR; TCRdb has only the in-frame clones, and not every one. The sample lists tens of thousands of clones, 93% occurring once. The sequenced sample consisted of CD8+ T cells sorted from blood. These receptors were obtained from a human donor in good health. Both conserved end residues are part of each CDR3. The order of the fields is D gene, clone size, V gene, J gene, CDR3 DNA, CDR3 protein. D genes are given only for firm matches. Size tells how often a clone was seen (once, few, many) or the class of an expanded clone, and some rows leave it out.

NA	NA	TRBV7-9	TRBJ1-2	TGTGCCAGCAGCTCAGGGGTGGGTAACTATGGCTACACCTTC	CASSSGVGNYGYTF
NA	NA	TRBV7-9	TRBJ1-4	TGTGCCAGCAGCCCCTCCCTAGGTAATGAAAAACTGTTTTTT	CASSPSLGNEKLFF
NA	NA	TRBV4-1	TRBJ1-1	TGCGCCAGCAGCTTAAACGCCCTCTCTGAAGCTTTCTTT	CASSLNALSEAFF
NA	NA	TRBV7-9	TRBJ2-2	TGTGCCAGCAGCTTAGTCCGGGACACCCTTCCCGGGGAGCTGTTTTTT	CASSLVRDTLPGELFF
NA	NA	TRBV30	TRBJ1-6	TGTGCCTGCTTACCACCAGGGGATTCACCCCTCCACTTT	CACLPPGDSPLHF
TRBD1	NA	TRBV11-3	TRBJ1-3	TGTGCCAGCAGCGACAGGGGGTTCTCTGGAAACACCATATATTTT	CASSDRGFSGNTIYF
TRBD1	once	TRBV13	TRBJ2-3	TGTGCCAGCAGCCTGGGACAGTTGGATACGCAGTATTTT	CASSLGQLDTQYF
TRBD2	NA	TRBV4-3	TRBJ2-3	TGCGCCAGCAGCCAACTAGCGGGCAGCACAGATACGCAGTATTTT	CASSQLAGSTDTQYF
NA	NA	TRBV2	TRBJ1-1	TGTGCCAGCAGTGAAGCCAGGGATCGAACTGAAGCTTTCTTT	CASSEARDRTEAFF
NA	NA	TRBV7-9	TRBJ2-4	TGTGCCAGCAGACCGCTAGCCAAAAACATTCAGTACTTC	CASRPLAKNIQYF
NA	NA	TRBV11-2	TRBJ2-2	TGTGCCAGCAGCCCCCCACTGGACACCGGGGAGCTGTTTTTT	CASSPPLDTGELFF
NA	NA	TRBV29-1	TRBJ2-5	TGCAGCGTTGAAGAGGACGGGGAGACCCAGTACTTC	CSVEEDGETQYF
NA	NA	TRBV30	TRBJ2-7	TGTGCCTGGAGTGTCGAGAGGGTCGAGCAGTACTTC	CAWSVERVEQYF
TRBD2	NA	TRBV2	TRBJ2-1	TGTGCCAGCAGGCCTAGCGGGGGCAATGAGCAGTTCTTC	CASRPSGGNEQFF
TRBD2	NA	TRBV7-7	TRBJ2-5	TGTGCTAGCAGCTTCGGCGGGAGGGCCTCGGAGACCCAGTACTTC	CASSFGGRASETQYF
TRBD1	NA	TRBV7-9	TRBJ2-1	TGTGCCAGCAGCTTCACCGGGACAGGGGGTTGGGATGAGCAGTTCTTC	CASSFTGTGGWDEQFF
NA	NA	TRBV7-9	TRBJ1-1	TGTGCCAGCAGCGAAAGGGGAGCTGAAGCTTTCTTT	CASSERGAEAFF
NA	NA	TRBV11-2	TRBJ2-7	TGTGCCAGCAGCTTAGGTCTCGAGCAGTACTTC	CASSLGLEQYF
NA	NA	TRBV4-3	TRBJ2-4	TGCGCCAGCAGCCAAAAACACGTAACAGCCAAAAACATTCAGTACTTC	CASSQKHVTAKNIQYF
TRBD1	once	TRBV7-9	TRBJ2-2	TGTGCCAGCAGCTTCGGCGGACAGGGGGCCCCCGGGGAGCTGTTTTTT	CASSFGGQGAPGELFF
NA	NA	TRBV19	TRBJ2-1	TGTGCCAGTAGTGCCCTAAAGGAGCAGTTCTTC	CASSALKEQFF
NA	NA	TRBV2	TRBJ1-2	TGTGCCAGCAGTGAATTCGACACCGATCCGCACTATGGCTACACCTTC	CASSEFDTDPHYGYTF
NA	NA	TRBV5-6	TRBJ1-1	TGTGCCAGCAGAGAGAGACAGTCCATGAACACTGAAGCTTTCTTT	CASRERQSMNTEAFF
NA	NA	TRBV9	TRBJ1-5	TGTGCCAGCAGCGCTACCAGCCGTCAGGGTGCCCGCCGGGGTCAGCCCCAGCATTTT	CASSATSRQGARRGQPQHF
TRBD2	NA	TRBV29-1	TRBJ2-1	TGCAGCGTTGAACCGGGACTAGTGATTTATGAGCAGTTCTTC	CSVEPGLVIYEQFF
TRBD1	NA	TRBV7-9	TRBJ1-1	TGTGCCAGCAGCGCTCTGGACAGGGGCACTGAAGCTTTCTTT	CASSALDRGTEAFF
NA	NA	TRBV7-3	TRBJ1-1	TGTGCCAGCAGCCCAACGGGCGGGTCTGAAGCTTTCTTT	CASSPTGGSEAFF
NA	NA	TRBV7-9	TRBJ2-7	TGTGCCAGCAGCTCCTCCGAAGCGAAAATCACGCGCGAGCAGTACTTC	CASSSSEAKITREQYF
TRBD1	NA	TRBV30	TRBJ1-1	TGTGCCTGGAGCGGGACAGTTTTGGGCACTGAAGCTTTCTTT	CAWSGTVLGTEAFF
NA	NA	TRBV10-3	TRBJ1-1	TGTGCCATCAGTGACCCCGATTCGAACACTGAAGCTTTCTTT	CAISDPDSNTEAFF
NA	once	TRBV23-1	TRBJ2-5	TGCGCCAGCACCCAGAAGATTGACGAGTACCAAGAGACCCAGTACTTC	CASTQKIDEYQETQYF
NA	NA	TRBV5-8	TRBJ1-2	TGTGCCAGCAGCTTGTTGGAGGTGCTCTATGGCTACACCTTC	CASSLLEVLYGYTF
NA	NA	TRBV6-4	TRBJ2-3	TGTGCCAGCAAGAGGGCCCCAGATACGCAGTATTTT	CASKRAPDTQYF
NA	once	TRBV6-1	TRBJ2-1	TGTGCCAGCACCCCCCCGACGACGCGTAGTGAGCAGTTCTTC	CASTPPTTRSEQFF
TRBD2	NA	TRBV9	TRBJ2-1	TGTGCCAGCAGCGAGCCGATTAGCGGGGGCAATGAGCAGTTCTTC	CASSEPISGGNEQFF
NA	once	TRBV7-9	TRBJ1-1	TGTGCCAGCAGCTCAACGCAGGTTCCGAACACTGAAGCTTTCTTT	CASSSTQVPNTEAFF
NA	NA	TRBV21-1	TRBJ1-3	TGTGCCAGCAGCAAAGCGCGACCCAAACCAGGCTCTGGAAACACCATATATTTT	CASSKARPKPGSGNTIYF
NA	once	TRBV7-9	TRBJ2-3	TGTGCCAGCAGCTTAGGAGGGTCCCTTGGTACAGATACGCAGTATTTT	CASSLGGSLGTDTQYF
NA	few	TRBV6-1	TRBJ1-4	TGTGCCAGCAACGGCGGGGGCGGGGGTAATGAAAAACTGTTTTTT	CASNGGGGGNEKLFF
TRBD1	once	TRBV5-4	TRBJ2-5	TGTGCCAGCAGCCCTATCGAGACTATGACAGGGACAAAAGAGACCCAGTACTTC	CASSPIETMTGTKETQYF
TRBD2	once	TRBV27	TRBJ2-1	TGTGCCAGCAGTTGGGCTTTAGCGGGACAACTTCAAGAGCAGTTCTTC	CASSWALAGQLQEQFF
NA	NA	TRBV5-6	TRBJ1-1	TGTGCCAGCAGTTACCCGACAGTGAACACTGAAGCTTTCTTT	CASSYPTVNTEAFF
TRBD2	NA	TRBV4-1	TRBJ2-3	TGCGCCAGCAGCCAAGCCCAGACTAGCGGGGAACATACGCAGTATTTT	CASSQAQTSGEHTQYF
NA	once	TRBV29-1	TRBJ1-2	TGCAGCGTTGTTGAGGGTCAGGGCTACACCTTC	CSVVEGQGYTF
NA	NA	TRBV13	TRBJ2-5	TGTGCCAGCAGCTTAGAGTTGGATGCAGGGCCAAACTTC	CASSLELDAGPNF
NA	NA	TRBV2	TRBJ2-5	TGTGCCAGCAGAGGAGTGGGCACACAAGAGACCCAGTACTTC	CASRGVGTQETQYF
TRBD2	NA	TRBV6-5	TRBJ2-2	TGTGCCAGCAGTTACGGGCGGGAGATGAACACCGGGGAGCTGTTTTTT	CASSYGREMNTGELFF
TRBD2	NA	TRBV4-3	TRBJ2-1	TGCGCCAGCAGCCAAGATCCCGCCGGGACTAGCTACAATGAGCAGTTCTTC	CASSQDPAGTSYNEQFF
NA	NA	TRBV30	TRBJ2-1	TGTGCCTCCCTTTGGGGGAGAGGGAACAATGAGCAGTTCTTC	CASLWGRGNNEQFF
NA	NA	TRBV5-1	TRBJ2-3	TGCGCCAGCAGCTTGGTCGGCGGGATATGGCAGTATTTT	CASSLVGGIWQYF
NA	NA	TRBV11-2	TRBJ2-7	TGTGCCAGCAGCTTAGTCCACAGGAGCTCCTACGAGCAGTACTTC	CASSLVHRSSYEQYF
NA	NA	TRBV7-9	TRBJ2-1	TGTGCCAGCAGCCCCAGGGAGCGTCGGGATGAGCAGTTCTTC	CASSPRERRDEQFF
TRBD2	NA	TRBV27	TRBJ2-2	TGTGCCAGCAGGCCGGGGCTAGCGGGAGCTAGCGGGGAGCTGTTTTTT	CASRPGLAGASGELFF
NA	NA	TRBV29-1	TRBJ2-1	TGCAGCGTTGAAGCCTCAGAGAGAGCCTACAATGAGCAGTTCTTC	CSVEASERAYNEQFF
NA	NA	TRBV6-1	TRBJ2-1	TGTGCCAGCAGTGAATGGCCCAATGAGCAGTTCTTC	CASSEWPNEQFF
NA	NA	TRBV7-6	TRBJ1-1	TGTGCCAGCAGCCCGGGACCCGAAGCTTTCTTT	CASSPGPEAFF
TRBD1	NA	TRBV7-6	TRBJ1-2	TGTGCCAGCAGCCCCGTACGAGAAGACCTACCGGGACAGGGGATCGGCTACACCTTC	CASSPVREDLPGQGIGYTF
NA	NA	TRBV9	TRBJ2-1	TGTGCCAGCAGCGTAGGGTCTAGCACATACAATGAGCAGTTCTTC	CASSVGSSTYNEQFF